A single sample is the source of the 8 T cell receptor beta chains below, sequenced in a study of T cell responses to AZD1222 COVID-19 vaccine. Method: immunoSEQ multiplex PCR; TCRdb's copy keeps in-frame clones and lacks some. The table lists around 140,000 clones, approximately 90% of them singletons. The specimen was peripheral blood, collected 28 days after the second AZD1222 dose. The receptors derive from an adult who received the AZD1222 COVID-19 vaccine.

The chain couples TRBV4-2 to TRBJ1-6; TRBD1 aligns across 8 bases. J lost 7 bases, V lost 4 bases, and 9 bases had no gene match. The CDR3 contains 16 residues. CDR1 and CDR2 (germline): LGHNA, YNFKEQ. DNA for the CDR3: TGTGCCAGCAGCCCGACCCACAGGGGGATGAATTCACCCCTCCACTTT. It translates to CASSPTHRGMNSPLHF.

A single count supports this clone. The genes are TRBV11-3 and TRBJ2-7; D not certain. The CDR3 runs to 13 residues. Trimming left V 5 bases short and J 6 bases short, with 14 bases between. The germline gives CDR1 SGHNT, CDR2 YENEEA. The CDR3 coding sequence is TGTGCCAGCAGCCATGGCACAGTCGGCGAGCAGTACTTC. This encodes CASSHGTVGEQYF.

The genes are TRBV4-1 and TRBJ1-2; weak D call: TRBD1 (6 bases). CDR1 and CDR2 (germline): MGHRA, YSYEKL. With 1 base removed from V and 8 bases from J, the gap between germline ends came to 17 bases. The CDR3 runs 15 residues. The CDR3 loop reads CASSQGTVKVFGYTF. CDR3 coding DNA: TGCGCCAGCAGCCAAGGGACAGTAAAAGTCTTCGGCTACACCTTC.

This chain links TRBV19 with TRBJ1-5; D remains unclear. Germline CDR1 and CDR2: LNHDA and SQIVND (reference sequence). The V gene lost 5 bases and the J gene lost 2 bases, with 7 bases spanning the gap. The CDR3 loop spans 13 amino acids. The CDR3: CASSFGGNQPQHF. Here the CDR3 DNA reads TGTGCCAGTAGTTTCGGGGGCAATCAGCCCCAGCATTTT.

The V gene is TRBV19, the J gene TRBJ2-3; TRBD2 agrees at 8 bases. J lost 4 bases, V lost 5 bases, and 11 bases had no gene match. The CDR3 is 16 amino acids. Looked up from germline, CDR1 is LNHDA and CDR2 is SQIVND (reference sequence). The CDR3 DNA is TGTGCCAGTAGTCTCGGGACTACCGGGAGGGCAGATACGCAGTATTTT. Translation gives CASSLGTTGRADTQYF.

V usage is TRBV18 and J usage is TRBJ2-5; weak D call: TRBD1 (5 bases). The CDR3 extends over 13 amino acids. V lost 2 bases and J 4 bases, leaving 8 bases between the germline ends. Germline values: CDR1 KGHSH, CDR2 LQKENI. CDR3 residues: CASSPVQGETQYF. The CDR3 DNA reads as TGTGCCAGCTCACCAGTGCAGGGAGAGACCCAGTACTTC.

CDR3 region: CASSETQGKVLDGYTF. CDR3 DNA: TGTGCCAGCAGCGAGACACAGGGGAAGGTACTAGATGGCTACACCTTC. The chain recombines TRBV27 with TRBJ1-2; TRBD1 matches at 7 bases. This CDR3 contains 16 residues. From germline, CDR1 is MNHEY and CDR2 SMNVEV (reference sequence). With 6 bases clipped from V and 6 bases from J, the junction kept 16 bases outside the gene matches.

The chain carries TRBV7-9 and TRBJ2-3; TRBD2 might be the D (6 bases). V lost 4 bases to trimming and J lost 6 bases, with 14 bases between them. CDR1 and CDR2 from the germline V gene are SEHNR and FQNEAQ (reference sequence). The CDR3 is 14 amino acids. DNA for the CDR3: TGTGCCAGCAGCTCCCCGGGAGTTAGGGATACGCAGTATTTT. Amino acids: CASSSPGVRDTQYF.